The 27 T cell receptor beta chains presented below share a single source sample, sequenced in a study of beta chain features in type 1 diabetes. Study-level points and caveats: Among all four CD4+ subsets, Type 1 diabetes patients had TCRB CDR3s that were moderately but significantly shorter.

Their cognate antigens are unknown. Every isolated RNA sample was fully reverse transcribed, so sequencing captured expressed TCRB transcripts. Sequenced by immunoSEQ multiplex PCR; TCRdb stores in-frame clones only, minus some. The table includes about 650,000 clones, roughly 12% detected once. The sequenced sample consisted of naive CD4+ T cells from blood. Source of these receptors: a man between 25 and 39 years old with type 1 diabetes.

This clone showed up just once. V usage is TRBV5-4 and J usage is TRBJ2-1, with unresolved D. V dropped 0 bases and J dropped 1 base, with 11 bases sitting between them. The CDR3 runs to 16 residues. Per germline, CDR1 SGHNT and CDR2 YYREEE (reference sequence). Here the CDR3 DNA reads TGTGCCAGCAGCTTGGGAGCTTCAGTTTCCTACAATGAGCAGTTCTTC. Protein sequence: CASSLGASVSYNEQFF.

This clone was detected only a few times. This sequence joins TRBV19 and TRBJ2-4; 11 nucleotides match TRBD1. The length of the CDR3 is 16 residues. V lost 6 bases to trimming and J lost 7 bases; unmatched junction nucleotides: 11. Germline V gene data show CDR1 as LNHDA and CDR2 as SQIVND (reference sequence). CDR3 DNA: TGTGCCAGTAGGGACCGGACAGGGGGCATTCAGAACATTCAGTACTTC. This gives the protein CASRDRTGGIQNIQYF. Based on the CDR3 plus reference TRBV19 and TRBJ2-4, the full variable domain is DGGITQSPKYLFRKEGQNVTLSCEQNLNHDAMYWYRQDPGQGLRLIYYSQIVNDFQKGDIAEGYSVSREKKESFPLTVTSAQKNPTAFYLCASRDRTGGIQNIQYFGAGTRLSVL.

The chain is built from TRBV5-1 and TRBJ1-5, with no clear D. The CDR3 sequence is 14 residues long. Germline-derived CDR1 and CDR2 are SGHRS and YFSETQ. V was cut by 0 bases and J by 0 bases, with 4 bases left in between. In DNA, the CDR3 is TGCGCCAGCAGCTTGGGATTTAGCAATCAGCCCCAGCATTTT. It yields the protein CASSLGFSNQPQHF.

The chain carries TRBV5-6 and TRBJ1-2, with TRBD1 matching 8 bases. The V segment lost 2 bases and the J segment 7 bases; nucleotides outside the gene matches: 4. Looked up from germline, CDR1 is SGHDT and CDR2 is YYEEEE. This CDR3 spans 13 amino acids. In DNA, the CDR3 is TGTGCCAGCAGCTTCGGACAGGGTCGTGGCTACACCTTC. Amino acids: CASSFGQGRGYTF.

This clone was seen only a few times. The rearrangement joins TRBV7-9 to TRBJ1-2, with D unclear. This CDR3 region has 14 residues. Germline V CDR1 and CDR2: SEHNR, FQNEAQ (reference sequence). The V gene lost 2 bases and the J gene lost 1 base, with 8 bases spanning the gap. The CDR3 spells CASSLIQNNYGYTF. The DNA of the CDR3 is TGTGCCAGCAGCTTAATTCAGAATAACTATGGCTACACCTTC.

The chain's CDR3 is CASSDQGIGELFF. The CDR3 DNA sequence: TGTGCCAGCAGCGACCAGGGAATCGGGGAGCTGTTTTTT. The chain links TRBV9 to TRBJ2-2; possible D gene TRBD1, 5 bases. This CDR3 contains 13 residues. Germline V gene lookup returns CDR1 SGDLS and CDR2 YYNGEE. V was pared by 3 bases and J by 7 bases, with 10 bases between. The full variable domain, its missing parts supplied by reference TRBV9 and TRBJ2-2, is DSGVTQTPKHLITATGQRVTLRCSPRSGDLSVYWYQQSLDQGLQFLIQYYNGEERAKGNILERFSAQQFPDLHSELNLSSLELGDSALYFCASSDQGIGELFFGEGSRLTVL.

This clone is a singleton in its sample. The chain carries TRBV5-6 and TRBJ1-5, with D possibly matching TRBD1 (5 bases). CDR3 size: 16 residues. Germline CDR1 and CDR2: SGHDT and YYEEEE. Trimming removed 0 bases from V and 1 base from J, with 11 bases in between. The CDR3 DNA sequence: TGTGCCAGCAGCTTGGCTTCGGGGGTGAGCAATCAGCCCCAGCATTTT. Translating it yields CASSLASGVSNQPQHF.

The table lists this clone with a count of one. The CDR3 here is CASSLGREQYF. DNA of the CDR3: TGTGCCAGCAGCTTAGGCCGCGAGCAGTACTTC. The V gene is TRBV11-2, the J gene TRBJ2-7; no reliable D call. The CDR3 has 11 amino acids. The V end was cut by 1 base, the J end by 6 bases, with 4 bases between. Per germline, CDR1 SGHAT and CDR2 FQNNGV.

This sequence joins TRBV9 and TRBJ1-1, with D perhaps matching TRBD1 (6 bases). The CDR3 runs to 15 residues. Germline V gene lookup returns CDR1 SGDLS and CDR2 YYNGEE. V was trimmed by 0 bases and J by 9 bases, leaving 18 bases between them. CDR3 coding DNA: TGTGCCAGCAGCGTAGCGGGAGAAATTAGGGGGAAAGCTTTCTTT. Protein product: CASSVAGEIRGKAFF.

This rearrangement joins TRBV11-1 to TRBJ1-1; TRBD1 might be the D (5 bases). Germline CDR1 reads SGHAT; CDR2 reads FQDESV (reference sequence). The CDR3 is 14 residues long. V was clipped by 4 bases and J by 5 bases, with 14 bases between them. The CDR3 protein is CASSSRGLLTEAFF. CDR3 DNA: TGTGCCAGCAGCTCCCGGGGACTCCTGACTGAAGCTTTCTTT.

In its sample, this clone was seen a few times. The chain has TRBV30 and TRBJ2-7; TRBD1 matches 10 bases. CDR1 GTSNPN and CDR2 SVGIG come from the germline V gene (reference sequence). The V segment lost 1 base and the J segment 3 bases; nucleotides outside the gene matches: 3. CDR3 length: 14 amino acids. The CDR3 sequence is CAWSADRGVYEQYF. In DNA, the CDR3 is TGTGCCTGGAGTGCGGACAGGGGGGTCTACGAGCAGTACTTC.

The rearrangement uses TRBV29-1 and TRBJ2-5; D assignment may be TRBD1 or TRBD2 (5 bases each). Per germline, CDR1 SQVTM and CDR2 ANQGSEA. CDR3 length: 12 amino acids. V lost 5 bases to trimming and J lost 6 bases, with 13 bases between them. The CDR3 spells CSVTGPPKTQYF. The CDR3, as DNA: TGCAGCGTTACGGGACCCCCGAAGACCCAGTACTTC.

The gene calls are TRBV7-6 and TRBJ1-2, with 7 bases fitting TRBD1. CDR1 SGHVS and CDR2 FNYEAQ come from the germline V gene. V gave up 6 bases and J gave up 4 bases; unmatched junction bases: 5. The CDR3 contains 13 residues. DNA for the CDR3: TGTGCCAGCAGTGCGGGACAGCTCTATGGCTACACCTTC. This codes for CASSAGQLYGYTF.

The sample holds a few counts of this clone. The V and J genes are TRBV19 and TRBJ1-3; D call uncertain. CDR3 size: 11 residues. The germline V gene has CDR1 LNHDA and CDR2 SQIVND (reference sequence). The ends were cut back, 10 bases at V and 10 bases at J, with 14 bases in the middle. The CDR3 region has the DNA TGTGCCATTCGGACGGGGAGGACCATATATTTT. Translated, it gives CAIRTGRTIYF.

This clone was recorded a few times. This chain connects TRBV7-8 to TRBJ2-3, with 11 bases lining up with TRBD1. The CDR3 loop spans 16 amino acids. From germline, CDR1 is SGHVS and CDR2 FQNEAQ. Germline trimming cut 6 bases from V and 1 base from J; bases unmatched to any gene: 6. CDR3 amino acids: CASRTTGQGGTDTQYF. The CDR3 DNA sequence: TGTGCCAGCAGAACAACGGGACAGGGGGGCACAGATACGCAGTATTTT.

This sequence joins TRBV11-2 and TRBJ2-5; D call uncertain. Trimming shortened V by 5 bases and J by 0 bases, and 4 bases separated the two germline ends. Germline V gene lookup returns CDR1 SGHAT and CDR2 FQNNGV. CDR3 length: 12 residues. CDR3 in DNA: TGTGCCAGCAGCCGGGACCAAGAGACCCAGTACTTC. Encoded protein: CASSRDQETQYF.

The chain combines TRBV5-1 with TRBJ2-7; either TRBD1 or TRBD2 may supply D (5 bases each). The V end was cut by 2 bases, the J end by 6 bases, with 15 bases between. Germline V CDR1 and CDR2: SGHRS, YFSETQ. The CDR3 has 14 amino acids. CDR3 sequence (DNA): TGCGCCAGCAGCTTAGGAGGCCAGGGTATCGAGCAGTACTTC. This translates into CASSLGGQGIEQYF.

J is TRBJ2-7 and V is TRBV20-1; possibly TRBD1 for D (7 bases). The CDR3 sequence is 11 residues long. Trimming stripped 5 bases from V and 7 bases from J, with 12 bases between. The V gene's germline CDR1 is DFQATT and CDR2 SNEGSKA (reference sequence). The CDR3, as DNA: TGCAGTGCTCAGGGGGGTGGGGAGCAGTACTTC. Translating it yields CSAQGGGEQYF.

This clone has just a few counts. In the same sample, other DNA sequences code for this CDR3. The rearrangement links TRBV7-2 to TRBJ2-5, with D possibly matching TRBD1 (5 bases). The V end lost 1 base, the J end lost 4 bases, and 7 bases lay between the germline ends. CDR1 SGHTA and CDR2 FQGNSA come from the germline V gene. The CDR3 contains 13 residues. The CDR3 bases are TGTGCCAGCAGCTTAGTTCAGGGAGAGACCCAGTACTTC. Translating gives CASSLVQGETQYF.

V and J are TRBV7-9 and TRBJ2-7; TRBD1 or TRBD2 may be the D gene (6 bases each). Trimming took off 5 bases at V and 4 bases at J, with 21 bases between the two ends. The CDR3 has 16 residues. The V gene's germline CDR1 is SEHNR and CDR2 FQNEAQ (reference sequence). CDR3 nucleotides: TGTGCCAGCAGCCCACGGGGGCCCGGGACGGGTTACGAGCAGTACTTC. Translating gives CASSPRGPGTGYEQYF.

In this sample, this clone turned up a few times. Other nucleotide sequences from this sample produce the same CDR3. The chain recombines TRBV18 with TRBJ2-3; TRBD2 aligns across 9 bases. The CDR3 spans 15 residues. Germline values: CDR1 KGHSH, CDR2 LQKENI. V shed 3 bases, J shed 3 bases, and the junction held 4 bases outside the gene matches. CDR3 sequence: CASSPGLAGTDTQYF. In nucleotides, the CDR3 is TGTGCCAGCTCACCGGGGCTAGCGGGGACAGATACGCAGTATTTT.

This sequence joins TRBV6-1 and TRBJ1-5; D perhaps matches TRBD1 (5 bases). In germline, CDR1 is MNHNS, CDR2 SASEGT. The CDR3 has 13 amino acids. V was shortened by 7 bases and J by 5 bases, with 12 bases between the two germline ends. The CDR3 region is CASNKGWDQPQHF. DNA of the CDR3: TGTGCCAGCAATAAGGGGTGGGATCAGCCCCAGCATTTT.

The V and J genes are TRBV29-1 and TRBJ2-7, with D perhaps matching TRBD2 (6 bases). CDR1 is SQVTM, CDR2 ANQGSEA, per germline. V dropped 5 bases and J dropped 5 bases, with 13 bases sitting between them. The CDR3 runs to 12 residues. CDR3 nucleotide sequence: TGCAGCGTTTCTTTCGGGGGTCACGAGCAGTACTTC. It translates to CSVSFGGHEQYF.

The chain links TRBV9 to TRBJ1-1; D remains unclear. V lost 5 bases to trimming and J lost 1 base, with 9 bases between them. The CDR3 contains 13 residues. The germline V gene encodes CDR1 SGDLS and CDR2 YYNGEE. The CDR3 DNA follows: TGTGCCAGCAGTAACTCAGGGAACACTGAAGCTTTCTTT. This gives the protein CASSNSGNTEAFF. Based on the CDR3 plus reference TRBV9 and TRBJ1-1, the full variable domain is DSGVTQTPKHLITATGQRVTLRCSPRSGDLSVYWYQQSLDQGLQFLIQYYNGEERAKGNILERFSAQQFPDLHSELNLSSLELGDSALYFCASSNSGNTEAFFGQGTRLTVV.

In its sample, this clone was seen a few times. V usage is TRBV28 and J usage is TRBJ2-1; 10 positions match TRBD1. Germline V gene lookup returns CDR1 MDHEN and CDR2 SYDVKM. The CDR3 runs to 15 residues. Trimming took 5 bases from V and 3 from J; bases not matched to a gene: 4. CDR3 nucleotides: TGTGCCAGCAGTGATGGGACAGGGGTCTACAATGAGCAGTTCTTC. Translated: CASSDGTGVYNEQFF.

This chain links TRBV20-1 with TRBJ2-1; no clear D gene. Trimming stripped 5 bases from V and 13 bases from J, with 6 bases between. CDR3 size: 8 residues. Germline CDR1 and CDR2: DFQATT and SNEGSKA (reference sequence). CDR3 region: CSAFEQFF. CDR3 DNA sequence: TGCAGTGCTTTCGAACAGTTCTTC.

The chain combines TRBV18 with TRBJ1-4; D remains ambiguous. CDR1 and CDR2 from the germline V gene are KGHSH and LQKENI. V was pared by 2 bases and J by 0 bases, with 13 bases between. This CDR3 has 17 amino acids. The CDR3 DNA sequence: TGTGCCAGCTCACCAGTAACGGGGTTTGCAACTAATGAAAAACTGTTTTTT. Protein sequence: CASSPVTGFATNEKLFF.